This TCR beta chain was recovered during a study of T cells in Graves' hyperthyroidism and ophthalmopathy. CDR1 and CDR2 (germline): SGHTA, FQGNSA. The V and J ends lost 5 bases and 4 bases, in that order; junction bases with no gene match: 4. CDR3 length: 13 amino acids. Amplification of TCR beta CDR3 regions used RNA as the template. Initially, a first-round RT-PCR of the TCR CDR3 employed the HTBI primer set. In TCRdb, the multiplex PCR reads were re-called with MiXCR into one record per CDR3 protein. The sample lists around 380,000 distinct CDR3 sequences, roughly 13% occurring once. This clonotype was picked up many times.

This clonotype originated in a man aged 25 to 40 with Graves' hyperthyroidism that later progressed to Graves' ophthalmopathy. The sequencing input was blood. The chain combines TRBV7-2 with TRBJ2-5, with TRBD1 matching 7 bases. For the CDR3, the DNA is TGTGCCAGCAGCCTCAGACAGGGAGAGACCCAGTACTTC. It encodes CASSLRQGETQYF.